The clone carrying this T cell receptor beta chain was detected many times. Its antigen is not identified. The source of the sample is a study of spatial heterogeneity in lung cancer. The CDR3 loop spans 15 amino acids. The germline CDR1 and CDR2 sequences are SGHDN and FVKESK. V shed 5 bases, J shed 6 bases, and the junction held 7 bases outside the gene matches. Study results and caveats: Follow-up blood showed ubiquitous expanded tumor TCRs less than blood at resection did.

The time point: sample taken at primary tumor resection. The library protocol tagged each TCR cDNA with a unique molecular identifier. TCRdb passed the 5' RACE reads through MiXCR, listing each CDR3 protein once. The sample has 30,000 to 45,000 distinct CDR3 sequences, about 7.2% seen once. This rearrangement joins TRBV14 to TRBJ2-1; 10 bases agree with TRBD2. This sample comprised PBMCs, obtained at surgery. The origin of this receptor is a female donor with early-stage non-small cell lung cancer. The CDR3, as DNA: TGTGCCAGCAGCGAACTAGCGGGATCTTTCAATGAGCAGTTCTTC. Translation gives CASSELAGSFNEQFF. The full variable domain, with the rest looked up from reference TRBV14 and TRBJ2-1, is EAGVTQFPSHSVIEKGQTVTLRCDPISGHDNLYWYRRVMGKEIKFLLHFVKESKQDESGMPNNRFLAERTGGTYSTLKVQPAELEDSGVYFCASSELAGSFNEQFFGPGTRLTVL.